The following is a T cell receptor (beta chain) sequence with its context. The antigen is not known. Within Nashville, Tennessee resided all donors, each a Caucasian adult. The data stem from a study of shared clonotypes between healthy human individuals. Study overall: Each donor contributed plates that comprised three CD4 naive, three CD4 memory, two CD8 naive and one CD8 memory. Study-level findings and limits: As a rule, naive subsets had a larger estimated richness than memory subsets. Sampling used blood alone; tissue repertoires probably differ.

The assay was immunoSEQ multiplex PCR, and TCRdb's table has in-frame clones only and misses some. The table shows around 330,000 clones, with approximately 74% occurring only once. The TCR was taken from a man aged 25-40 years in good health. The specimen sequenced was memory CD4+ T cells sorted from blood. Subset specified: CD45RA-negative fraction.

CDR3 sequence reads: CASSGGGTEAFF. For the CDR3, the DNA is TGCGCCAGCAGTGGAGGGGGAACTGAAGCTTTCTTT. The rearrangement links TRBV10-2 to TRBJ1-1; D is possibly TRBD1 (6 bases). Per germline, CDR1 WSHSY and CDR2 SAAADI. V lost 4 bases, J lost 5 bases, and 8 bases lay in between. The CDR3 spans 12 residues.